A selection of T cell receptor beta chains follows, all from one sample in a study of cytomegalovirus exposure and HLA in healthy donors. Using immunoSEQ multiplex PCR, the repertoire was profiled, and TCRdb retains in-frame clones only, with some absent. The data show roughly 200,000 clones, with more than 85% seen just once and less than 1.2% held by the top ten. Sequenced input: PBMCs. The receptors come from a woman in her late teens or twenties in good health and CMV-seronegative. Each CDR3 is given with its conserved first and last residue. A D gene is named only where the DNA matches it firmly. Rows may omit the clone size; those that give it use once, few, many or a size class.

clone_size j_call d_call v_call cdr3_aa cdr3_nt
once TRBJ2-7 NA TRBV6-5 CASSYSRRRSSYEQYF TGTGCCAGCAGTTACTCGAGACGGAGGAGCTCCTACGAGCAGTACTTC
NA TRBJ2-7 TRBD2 TRBV5-4 CASSAKTSGSRNEQYF TGTGCCAGCAGCGCAAAGACTAGCGGGAGTAGGAACGAGCAGTACTTC
NA TRBJ2-2 TRBD2 TRBV5-4 CASSNPGGLFF TGTGCCAGCAGCAACCCGGGGGGGCTGTTTTTT
NA TRBJ2-2 TRBD2 TRBV19 CASSIAAGGVVHGELFF TGTGCCAGTAGTATAGCGGCTGGGGGGGTTGTACACGGGGAGCTGTTTTTT
NA TRBJ1-6 TRBD1 TRBV6-5 CASSYSRGLVNSPLHF TGTGCCAGCAGTTACTCGAGGGGGCTGGTTAATTCACCCCTCCACTTT
few TRBJ2-1 NA TRBV5-1 CASSYPDWSSYNEQFF TGCGCCAGCAGCTATCCAGACTGGAGCTCCTACAATGAGCAGTTCTTC
few TRBJ2-1 NA TRBV5-1 CASSGLAGNDEQFF TGCGCCAGCAGTGGATTGGCGGGTAACGATGAGCAGTTCTTC
NA TRBJ1-2 NA TRBV5-4 CASSLPGGQGYGYTF TGTGCCAGCAGCTTGCCCGGGGGGCAGGGCTATGGCTACACCTTC
NA TRBJ2-6 NA TRBV30 CAWSVLGFSGANVLTF TGTGCCTGGAGTGTACTTGGTTTCTCTGGGGCCAACGTCCTGACTTTC
once TRBJ2-2 TRBD1 TRBV27 CASSLWAGGARETGELFF TGTGCCAGCAGTTTATGGGCAGGGGGCGCTCGGGAGACCGGGGAGCTGTTTTTT
NA TRBJ1-1 NA TRBV9 CASSIGQQNTEAFF TGTGCCAGCAGCATTGGACAGCAGAACACTGAAGCTTTCTTT
NA TRBJ2-7 NA TRBV27 CASSPGDSPYEQYF TGTGCCAGCAGTCCGGGGGACAGCCCCTACGAGCAGTACTTC
NA TRBJ2-6 NA TRBV7-2 CASSPFWDPPTDLTF TGTGCCAGCAGCCCATTTTGGGATCCCCCGACAGACCTGACTTTC